Each of the 14 T cell receptor beta chains below was sequenced from the same sample in a study of blood T cells in healthy people across ages (dated by TCRdb to between 2015 and 2016). Library generation was performed with 5' RACE. The run used an Illumina HiSeq 2500. A second PCR of 7 to 11 cycles was performed with a sample-barcoded 5' primer and a J-beta primer mix. TCRdb's own reprocessing of the public reads used fastp at Q25 and MiXCR and kept productive beta chains. Every CDR3 protein is listed once, alongside the most common genes and DNA of its rows. In all, the sample holds about a million distinct CDR3 sequences, and about 48% of those were seen once. Jointly, the top ten make up roughly 13% of the sample. Material: blood. Receptors originate from a man aged 25 to 40 in good health.

This chain links TRBV21-1 with TRBJ1-5; the table's D call, TRBD1, has no DNA check behind it. TRBV21-1 is deemed a pseudogene. The CDR3 has 18 amino acids. CDR3 residues: CASSCRDREVNSNQPQHF. CDR3 DNA sequence: TGTGCCAGCAGCTGCCGGGACAGGGAGGTCAATAGCAATCAGCCCCAGCATTTT.

The table lists this clonotype with a few counts. V is TRBV29-1 and J is TRBJ1-2; TRBD1 matches at 8 bases. The V segment lost 5 bases and the J segment 5 bases; nucleotides outside the gene matches: 10. The CDR3 sequence is 14 residues long. The germline V gene encodes CDR1 SQVTM and CDR2 ANQGSEA. The CDR3 region has the DNA TGCAGCGTTCGATGGACAGGGAATCGTTATGGCTACACCTTC. Encoded protein: CSVRWTGNRYGYTF.

This clonotype was detected many times. The rearrangement links TRBV7-2 to TRBJ2-1; 8 bases map to TRBD1. The CDR3 sequence is 14 residues long. The germline V gene encodes CDR1 SGHTA and CDR2 FQGNSA. V trimming: 2 bases; J trimming: 7 bases; junction bases outside the gene matches: 4. DNA of the CDR3: TGTGCCAGCAGCTTAAGACAGGGGACGAATGAGCAGTTCTTC. This sequence encodes CASSLRQGTNEQFF.

This clonotype was recorded many times. The rearrangement joins TRBV27 to TRBJ1-5; TRBD1 is a possible D gene (5 bases). V lost 6 bases and J 2 bases, leaving 8 bases between the germline ends. Germline assignment: CDR1 MNHEY and CDR2 SMNVEV (reference sequence). This CDR3 region has 13 residues. CDR3 sequence reads: CASSPRGNQPQHF. The CDR3 nucleotides are TGTGCCAGCAGCCCCAGGGGCAATCAGCCCCAGCATTTT.

This clonotype was found once. The chain recombines TRBV7-6 with TRBJ2-1; perhaps TRBD2 as D (7 bases). The V end was cut by 5 bases, the J end by 9 bases, with 20 bases between. The V gene's germline CDR1 is SGHVS and CDR2 FNYEAQ. The length of the CDR3 is 15 residues. The CDR3, as DNA: TGTGCCAGCAGCCCTAGCGGCTTAGGGGGTAGTGAGCAGTTCTTC. This codes for CASSPSGLGGSEQFF.

The V gene is TRBV7-8, the J gene TRBJ1-2, with D perhaps matching TRBD1 (6 bases). Germline V gene data show CDR1 as SGHVS and CDR2 as FQNEAQ. V shed 9 bases and J shed 0 bases, with 17 bases lying between them. The CDR3 is 15 amino acids. The CDR3 sequence: CASRQGQGPNYGYTF. The CDR3 nucleotides read TGTGCCAGTAGGCAGGGGCAGGGTCCTAACTATGGCTACACCTTC.

This clonotype appeared a few times. The J gene is TRBJ2-5, the V gene TRBV27; 7 bases fit TRBD1. V dropped 10 bases and J dropped 1; count of bases not matched to a gene: 6. The CDR3 totals 13 residues. Germline lookup yields CDR1 MNHEY and CDR2 SMNVEV (reference sequence). The chain's CDR3 is CATRRDSQETQYF. The CDR3 coding sequence is TGTGCCACACGAAGGGACAGCCAAGAGACCCAGTACTTC.

This sequence joins TRBV7-6 and TRBJ2-1; 12 bases fit TRBD2. The CDR3 runs to 16 residues. Germline CDR1 SGHVS, CDR2 FNYEAQ. Trimming took 0 bases from V and 7 from J; bases not matched to a gene: 4. CDR3 nucleotide sequence: TGTGCCAGCAGCTTAGCCCTAGCGGGGGGGGTTAATGAGCAGTTCTTC. Residues: CASSLALAGGVNEQFF.

CDR3 residues: CSARVATNQPQHF. Written as DNA, the CDR3 is TGCAGTGCTAGAGTGGCAACCAATCAGCCCCAGCATTTT. V is TRBV20-1 and J is TRBJ1-5; D uncertain. With 1 base removed from V and 3 bases from J, the gap between germline ends came to 7 bases. Germline V gene sequence: CDR1 DFQATT, CDR2 SNEGSKA (reference sequence). The CDR3 sequence is 13 residues long.

The gene calls are TRBV6-5 and TRBJ2-4, with 8 bases that match TRBD1. Matching the DNA end better, TRBJ2-7 makes the J call doubtful. CDR1 is MNHEY and CDR2 is SVGAGI in the germline V gene. The CDR3 is 15 amino acids. In DNA form, the CDR3 reads TGTGCCAGCAGTCCTGACAGGGGACGATTCTACGAGCAGTACTTC. Encoded protein: CASSPDRGRFYEQYF.

V gene TRBV7-9 combines with J gene TRBJ1-2; D may be TRBD1 (6 bases). V gave up 2 bases and J gave up 7 bases, with 14 bases separating them. The germline CDR1 and CDR2 sequences are SEHNR and FQNEAQ (reference sequence). This CDR3 spans 14 amino acids. The CDR3 protein is CASSLRQDHGGYTF. Here the CDR3 DNA reads TGTGCCAGCAGCTTAAGACAGGATCATGGTGGCTACACCTTC.

This clonotype was counted a single time. This chain uses TRBV9 with TRBJ2-4, with unresolved D. Germline loops: CDR1 SGDLS, CDR2 YYNGEE. The CDR3 contains 15 residues. The V and J ends lost 4 bases and 2 bases respectively, with 13 bases between them. CDR3 bases: TGTGCCAGCAGCCCCCTGCTTCTTACCAAAAACATTCAGTACTTC. This gives the protein CASSPLLLTKNIQYF.

CDR3 nucleotide sequence: TGTGCCAGCAGCCCCATTGAGAGGGGCCCTCTCGAGCAGTACTTC. Translating it yields CASSPIERGPLEQYF. The rearrangement uses TRBV14 and TRBJ2-7; tentatively, D is TRBD1 or TRBD2 (5 bases each). The germline gives CDR1 SGHDN, CDR2 FVKESK. The CDR3 runs to 15 residues. The V and J ends lost 4 bases and 6 bases respectively, with 19 bases between them.

This clonotype was seen only a few times. CDR3 in amino acids: CAWSVEGGQQYF. As DNA, the CDR3 is TGTGCCTGGAGTGTAGAGGGGGGCCAGCAGTACTTC. J is TRBJ2-5 and V is TRBV30; the D gene could be TRBD1 or TRBD2 (6 bases each). V was clipped by 0 bases and J by 11 bases, with 13 bases between them. Germline V gene data show CDR1 as GTSNPN and CDR2 as SVGIG (reference sequence). The CDR3 consists of 12 residues.